Each of the 31 T cell receptor beta chains below was sequenced from the same sample in a study of cytomegalovirus exposure and HLA in healthy donors. PCR was performed using 60 Vbeta and 13 Jbeta primers. TCRdb keeps only in-frame clones here, not all; method: immunoSEQ multiplex PCR. The table includes about 6,800 clones, roughly 51% detected once. The sequencing sample was made of PBMCs. The receptors stem from a man in his thirties or forties in good health and CMV-seropositive.

A few counts support this clone. This chain joins TRBV7-2 and TRBJ2-7; D is unresolved. V lost 5 bases and J lost 0, with 8 bases in between. This CDR3 comprises 13 residues. Germline V gene sequence: CDR1 SGHTA, CDR2 FQGNSA. DNA of the CDR3: TGTGCCAGCAGCCTCTTCAGCTCCTACGAGCAGTACTTC. Protein product: CASSLFSSYEQYF.

The chain combines TRBV4-3 with TRBJ2-7; tentative D call: TRBD1 (6 bases). The V gene lost 1 base and the J gene lost 1 base, with 11 bases spanning the gap. The CDR3 is made up of 15 amino acids. Germline CDR1 and CDR2: LGHNA and YSLEER. The CDR3 protein is CASSQAPGDSYEQYF. The CDR3 DNA sequence: TGCGCCAGCAGCCAAGCCCCAGGGGATTCCTACGAGCAGTACTTC.

V usage is TRBV29-1 and J usage is TRBJ1-2; D remains unclear. Germline-derived CDR1 and CDR2 are SQVTM and ANQGSEA. The CDR3 totals 13 residues. The V gene lost 6 bases and the J gene lost 0 bases, with 11 bases spanning the gap. This chain's CDR3 is CSVENPANYGYTF. The CDR3 region has the DNA TGCAGCGTGGAGAATCCCGCTAACTATGGCTACACCTTC.

This chain joins TRBV4-1 and TRBJ2-7; 8 bases line up with TRBD2. The J segment lost 2 bases and the V segment lost 4 bases, leaving 22 bases of the junction unmatched. Germline CDR1 reads MGHRA; CDR2 reads YSYEKL. The CDR3 totals 20 residues. In DNA form, the CDR3 reads TGCGCCAGCAGCCTTTTCGCGACGGGAAGCGGGAGACCTAACGCCTACGAGCAGTACTTC. It yields the protein CASSLFATGSGRPNAYEQYF.

The chain links TRBV13 to TRBJ2-7, with a weak D call TRBD1 (5 bases). V gave up 4 bases and J gave up 1 base, with 8 bases separating them. The CDR3 is made up of 13 amino acids. Germline V lookup: CDR1 PRHDT, CDR2 FYEKMQ (reference sequence). The CDR3: CASSYRQSYEQYF. CDR3 coding DNA: TGTGCCAGCAGCTACCGACAGTCCTACGAGCAGTACTTC.

The rearrangement links TRBV29-1 to TRBJ2-7; TRBD2 agrees at 9 bases. Trimming removed 7 bases from V and 0 bases from J; junction bases left unmatched: 19. The CDR3 has 18 residues. Germline V gene lookup returns CDR1 SQVTM and CDR2 ANQGSEA. The CDR3 reads CSAYSGFSGSSSSYEQYF. DNA of the CDR3: TGCAGCGCCTATAGTGGGTTTAGCGGGAGCTCGAGCTCCTACGAGCAGTACTTC.

V usage is TRBV9 and J usage is TRBJ1-1, with D possibly matching TRBD1 (6 bases). The CDR3 loop spans 13 amino acids. Germline-derived CDR1 and CDR2 are SGDLS and YYNGEE. The CDR3 loop is CATAGRGDTEAFF. DNA for the CDR3: TGTGCTACGGCGGGCAGGGGAGACACTGAAGCTTTCTTT.

The sample holds a few counts of this clone. The V call is TRBV7-9, the J call TRBJ1-1; no reliable D call. Germline V gene lookup returns CDR1 SEHNR and CDR2 FQNEAQ (reference sequence). The CDR3 runs to 13 residues. V gave up 3 bases and J gave up 0 bases, with 5 bases separating them. The CDR3 DNA reads TGTGCCAGCAGCTTCGGTTTGAACACTGAAGCTTTCTTT. Protein sequence: CASSFGLNTEAFF.

V is TRBV7-2 and J is TRBJ2-7; tentative D call: TRBD1 (6 bases). V lost 5 bases and J lost 1, with 12 bases in between. The CDR3 has 14 residues. Germline CDR1 reads SGHTA; CDR2 reads FQGNSA. The CDR3 sequence: CASSPYRVSYEQYF. In DNA form, the CDR3 reads TGTGCCAGCAGCCCTTACAGGGTATCCTACGAGCAGTACTTC.

The genes are TRBV29-1 and TRBJ1-4, with unresolved D. V dropped 4 bases and J dropped 3 bases, with 6 bases sitting between them. The germline V gene has CDR1 SQVTM and CDR2 ANQGSEA. The CDR3 consists of 12 residues. This chain's CDR3 is CSVVVANEKLFF. The DNA of the CDR3 is TGCAGCGTTGTAGTTGCTAATGAAAAACTGTTTTTT.

V and J are TRBV7-9 and TRBJ2-7; TRBD1 matches at 7 bases. In germline, CDR1 is SEHNR, CDR2 FQNEAQ (reference sequence). J was trimmed by 1 base and V by 5 bases; bases with no gene match: 8. The CDR3 covers 15 residues. This CDR3 reads CASSHQRDSSYEQYF. In DNA, the CDR3 is TGTGCCAGCAGCCACCAACGGGACAGTTCCTACGAGCAGTACTTC.

The sample holds a few counts of this clone. The CDR3 DNA is TGCGCCAGCAGCCAAGAGAGGAAGGGGATCTATGGCTACACCTTC. Residues: CASSQERKGIYGYTF. The V call is TRBV4-3, the J call TRBJ1-2; perhaps TRBD1 as D (5 bases). This CDR3 has 15 amino acids. Trimming stripped 0 bases from V and 4 bases from J, with 12 bases between. Germline CDR1 and CDR2: LGHNA and YSLEER.

Here the CDR3 DNA reads TGTGCCAGCAGCGTACTAGCGGGAGGGCTGGAGACCCAGTACTTC. This gives the protein CASSVLAGGLETQYF. The chain links TRBV9 to TRBJ2-5, with 12 bases matching TRBD2. From germline, CDR1 is SGDLS and CDR2 YYNGEE. V was clipped by 1 base and J by 5 bases; unmatched bases: 3. The CDR3 is 15 residues long.

This clone showed up just a few times. The chain carries TRBV6-4 and TRBJ2-1; 10 bases align to TRBD2. This CDR3 comprises 14 residues. V gave up 4 bases and J gave up 4 bases; unmatched junction bases: 1. The V gene's germline CDR1 is MRHNA and CDR2 SNTAGT. The CDR3: CASSASGSYNEQFF. In DNA, the CDR3 is TGTGCCAGCAGTGCTAGCGGGAGTTACAATGAGCAGTTCTTC.

This clone appeared a few times. This rearrangement joins TRBV30 to TRBJ1-2; a weak D match, TRBD1 (5 bases). Trimming shortened V by 0 bases and J by 7 bases, and 12 bases separated the two germline ends. The germline V gene encodes CDR1 GTSNPN and CDR2 SVGIG (reference sequence). The CDR3 has 13 residues. CDR3 in DNA: TGTGCCTGGAGTGTAAAGGGGATCCCTGGCTACACCTTC. Protein sequence: CAWSVKGIPGYTF.

This chain uses TRBV6-4 with TRBJ2-1, with 9 bases matching TRBD1. Germline V lookup: CDR1 MRHNA, CDR2 SNTAGT. After removal of 2 bases from V and 3 bases from J, the junction contained 2 bases not matched to a gene. The CDR3 runs to 15 residues. As DNA, the CDR3 is TGTGCCAGCAGTGACGAGACAGGGGGCTACAATGAGCAGTTCTTC. Protein product: CASSDETGGYNEQFF.

On this clone itself: The CDR3 does not close with the conserved phenylalanine or tryptophan, likely indicating a read error. This rearrangement joins TRBV7-6 to TRBJ1-1; D perhaps matches TRBD1 (6 bases). The length of the CDR3 is 15 residues. The germline CDR1 and CDR2 sequences are SGHVS and FNYEAQ. Trimming took off 5 bases at V and 1 base at J, with 14 bases between the two ends. The CDR3 DNA is TGTGCCAGCAGCCACCCTAGGACAGAGAACACTGAAGCTTTCCTT. It encodes CASSHPRTENTEAFL.

V gene TRBV4-2 combines with J gene TRBJ1-1; 7 nucleotides line up with TRBD1. V lost 4 bases and J lost 11; bases outside the gene matches: 19. In germline, CDR1 is LGHNA, CDR2 YNFKEQ. The CDR3 length is 16 residues. The CDR3 spells CASSPELSRTGTEAFF. CDR3 sequence (DNA): TGTGCCAGCAGCCCAGAATTGTCTAGGACCGGGACAGAGGCTTTCTTT.

The chain has TRBV29-1 and TRBJ1-2; TRBD1 matches 8 bases. With V trimmed by 3 bases and J by 4 bases, 1 base remained unmatched. Germline V CDR1 and CDR2: SQVTM, ANQGSEA. The CDR3 runs to 12 residues. CDR3 coding DNA: TGCAGCGTTGACAGGGGGCTCTATGGCTACACCTTC. Translating gives CSVDRGLYGYTF.

This clone has a handful of counts. V and J are TRBV4-3 and TRBJ2-1; 11 bases are a match to TRBD2. Germline CDR1 and CDR2: LGHNA and YSLEER. Losses at the gene ends were 2 bases for V and 0 bases for J; bases not matched to a gene: 0. CDR3 length: 16 amino acids. CDR3 amino acids: CASSQLAGGSYNEQFF. DNA for the CDR3: TGCGCCAGCAGCCAACTAGCGGGAGGCTCCTACAATGAGCAGTTCTTC.

The sample holds a few counts of this clone. The rearrangement uses TRBV7-9 and TRBJ1-1; D uncertain. Trimming left V 3 bases short and J 0 bases short, with 8 bases between. The CDR3 is made up of 14 amino acids. Germline CDR1 reads SEHNR; CDR2 reads FQNEAQ (reference sequence). CDR3: CASSLGRLNTEAFF. The CDR3, as DNA: TGTGCCAGCAGCTTGGGCCGCCTGAACACTGAAGCTTTCTTT. Full variable domain (rest looked up from reference TRBV7-9 and TRBJ1-1): DTGVSQNPRHKITKRGQNVTFRCDPISEHNRLYWYRQTLGQGPEFLTYFQNEAQLEKSRLLSDRFSAERPKGSFSTLEIQRTEQGDSAMYLCASSLGRLNTEAFFGQGTRLTVV.

The table lists this clone with a few counts. V is TRBV29-1 and J is TRBJ1-3; D is unclear. Between the trimmed V and J ends, which lost 4 bases and 1 base, there was a span of 14 bases. The length of the CDR3 is 15 residues. Germline V gene lookup returns CDR1 SQVTM and CDR2 ANQGSEA. The CDR3 region is CSVVRDFGSGNTIYF. DNA of the CDR3: TGCAGCGTTGTTCGGGATTTTGGTTCTGGAAACACCATATATTTT.

The V and J genes are TRBV13 and TRBJ1-4; possible D gene TRBD1, 6 bases. Trimming took 4 bases from V and 1 from J, leaving 7 bases between them. Germline CDR1 and CDR2: PRHDT and FYEKMQ (reference sequence). This CDR3 has 14 amino acids. CDR3 sequence reads: CASSSDRTNEKLFF. The CDR3 DNA reads TGTGCCAGCAGCTCGGACAGAACTAATGAAAAACTGTTTTTT. Full variable domain (remainder filled in from reference TRBV13 and TRBJ1-4): AAGVIQSPRHLIKEKRETATLKCYPIPRHDTVYWYQQGPGQDPQFLISFYEKMQSDKGSIPDRFSAQQFSDYHSELNMSSLELGDSALYFCASSSDRTNEKLFFGSGTQLSVL.

This clone was seen a few times. This chain connects TRBV25-1 to TRBJ2-5; D is perhaps TRBD2 (6 bases). The CDR3 is 15 amino acids. Germline V lookup: CDR1 MGHDK, CDR2 SYGVNS. Trimming left V 3 bases short and J 3 bases short, with 14 bases between. The CDR3 here is CASSEKGRKEETQYF. The CDR3 DNA reads TGTGCCAGCAGTGAGAAAGGGAGGAAAGAAGAGACCCAGTACTTC.

This sequence joins TRBV25-1 and TRBJ1-4; 7 nucleotides match TRBD1. V gave up 4 bases and J gave up 11 bases; unmatched junction bases: 10. The CDR3 sequence is 14 residues long. The V gene's germline CDR1 is MGHDK and CDR2 SYGVNS. CDR3: CASSAGQVLGKLFF. Here the CDR3 DNA reads TGTGCCAGCAGTGCAGGACAGGTTCTGGGGAAACTGTTTTTT.

This sequence joins TRBV6-5 and TRBJ2-7; D remains unclear. Germline values: CDR1 MNHEY, CDR2 SVGAGI. The CDR3 totals 15 residues. Trimming took off 0 bases at V and 2 bases at J, with 11 bases between the two ends. CDR3 nucleotide sequence: TGTGCCAGCAGTTACTCGATTACACGCCCCTACGAGCAGTACTTC. Translating it yields CASSYSITRPYEQYF.

The chain couples TRBV29-1 to TRBJ1-2, with D unresolved. Germline-derived CDR1 and CDR2 are SQVTM and ANQGSEA. V lost 8 bases and J 4 bases, leaving 11 bases between the germline ends. This CDR3 spans 11 amino acids. CDR3 protein: CSSQATYGYTF. The CDR3 nucleotides read TGCAGCTCTCAGGCCACCTATGGCTACACCTTC.

This clone was seen a few times. The chain joins TRBV7-2 to TRBJ1-5; D unresolved. Germline values: CDR1 SGHTA, CDR2 FQGNSA. V was clipped by 5 bases and J by 11 bases, with 16 bases between them. The CDR3 spans 13 residues. CDR3 in amino acids: CASSLRTMEAQHF. The CDR3 DNA sequence: TGTGCCAGCAGCCTACGAACGATGGAGGCCCAGCATTTT.

The chain has TRBV29-1 and TRBJ2-3; 9 bases match TRBD1. The J segment lost 3 bases and the V segment lost 6 bases, leaving 1 base of the junction unmatched. In germline, CDR1 is SQVTM, CDR2 ANQGSEA. The length of the CDR3 is 12 residues. The CDR3 DNA reads as TGCAGCGTGGGACAGGGAACAGATACGCAGTATTTT. Translated: CSVGQGTDTQYF.

For the CDR3, the DNA is TGCGCCAGCAGCCAAGAGGGCCGTGCAACTAATGAAAAACTGTTTTTT. Translation: CASSQEGRATNEKLFF. V is TRBV4-3 and J is TRBJ1-4, with D unclear. This CDR3 region has 16 residues. With 0 bases removed from V and 0 bases from J, the gap between germline ends came to 8 bases. Germline CDR1 reads LGHNA; CDR2 reads YSLEER.

This clone is judged medium-sized. The chain is built from TRBV13 and TRBJ2-2; 9 bases map to TRBD1. The CDR3 runs to 16 residues. Germline V lookup: CDR1 PRHDT, CDR2 FYEKMQ (reference sequence). Trimming removed 3 bases from V and 9 bases from J; junction bases left unmatched: 11. For the CDR3, the DNA is TGTGCCAGCAGCTTGGGCGGGACAGGGCAAAGTTGGGAGCTGTTTTTT. This sequence encodes CASSLGGTGQSWELFF.